This T cell receptor (beta chain) came from a study of shared clonotypes between healthy human individuals. The CDR3 extends over 16 amino acids. Deletions cut 5 bases from V and 5 bases from J, with 18 bases between. Germline V lookup: CDR1 SGHAT, CDR2 FQDESV (reference sequence). The data were produced by immunoSEQ multiplex PCR, yet TCRdb's version contains in-frame clones alone and is incomplete. The sample lists around 700,000 clones; about 78% were seen once. This clonotype was sampled from a woman aged 25 to 45 in good health. What was sequenced was memory CD4+ T cells sorted from blood. The subset here: CD45RA-negative fraction. V usage is TRBV11-1 and J usage is TRBJ2-2, with D perhaps assigned TRBD1 or TRBD2 (5 bases each). The CDR3 DNA sequence: TGTGCCAGCAGCCTCCTTGGGCGTTGGGGGACCGGGGAGCTGTTTTTT. As protein: CASSLLGRWGTGELFF.